This TCR beta chain was observed in a study of cytomegalovirus exposure and HLA in healthy donors (dated 2017 in TCRdb). Context from the whole study: An earlier analysis of around 600 of the donors reported 250 to 350 Gb of sequence data and some 120 million unique TCR beta sequences from 150 million to 200 million T cells. An early release that covered around 590 HLA-typed donors contained approximately 300 gigabases of sequencing data and tens of millions of unique TCR sequences. The genetic ancestry cluster associated with self-reported Caucasian donors included over 65% of the roughly 400 genotyped donors. The study was designed to test whether signatures of past pathogen exposure could be identified by cataloging public T cell receptors. The study used immunosequencing to profile the T cell repertoires of 666 subjects and linked those repertoires to cytomegalovirus serostatus. Along with the roughly 710-subject first cohort, a separate validation cohort of roughly 110 different subjects was used. The study combined high-throughput TCR immunosequencing, statistical association of individual TCRs with disease status, and machine learning to predict cytomegalovirus infection status. A later analysis re-examined previously published TCR beta repertoires from about 700 donors and added high-resolution HLA genotyping to investigate patterns of TCR occurrence. Rather than using new phenotypic data, the later analysis identified candidate immune exposures from TCR beta sequences and from how often those sequences occurred across donors. An earlier analysis of around 580 of the donors used high-throughput TCR beta sequencing to judge whether each TCR beta V gene segment behaved as functional or pseudogenic. Donor age, sex, ethnicity and CMV serostatus were collected together with the repertoire data. In a later genetic analysis, genome-wide SNP genotypes for about three fifths of the 666 donors were used, and that subset was treated as a discovery cohort. All discovery cohort repertoires had been generated on a single sequencing platform. Both class I and class II loci were covered by HLA typing, at four-digit resolution. Typing coverage differed by locus: A, B, C, DRB1 and DQB1 were typed in roughly 620-630 donors, DQA1 in roughly 500, DPA1 in 600 to 610, and DPB1 in approximately 450. A handful of DR-DQ haplotypes were handled as single units for association and clustering because linkage in the cohort was strong. Among around 400 genotyped donors of the cohort, an average of approximately 200,000 unique TCR beta nucleotide sequences was sequenced per donor, of which approximately 19% were non-productive.

Taken from cysteine to phenylalanine, the CDR3 has 15 residues. Only the CDR3 region is kept as DNA, spanning 45 bases read in frame from base 1. V has 4 bases trimmed and J has 2 bases trimmed; junction bases matching no gene number 6. CDR1 and CDR2, looked up from the germline V gene, are SGDLS and YYNGEE. Libraries were constructed by the immunoSEQ multiplex PCR assay. A mixture of 60 forward primers for TCR Vbeta segments and 13 reverse primers for TCR Jbeta segments was used in the multiplex PCR. The CDR3 region of rearranged TCR beta genes was amplified from genomic DNA with a multiplex PCR assay. The Illumina HiSeq System was used to sequence the amplified TCR beta libraries as 87-base-pair reads. The paper's data handling went like this. A later analysis counted some 80 million unique TCR beta chains across the 650 to 800 repertoires, and roughly 9.9 million of these chains were shared by at least two donors. To remove PCR and sequencing errors, raw reads were error-corrected and collapsed into unique sequences using a nearest-neighbor algorithm that merged closely related sequences. Alignment of CDR3 sequences to IMGT reference sequences was used to assign V, D and J gene segments. For a sequence to be retained, a match of at least six nucleotides was required to both a V gene segment and a J gene segment. A rearrangement counted as productive if the CDR3 had no stop codons and remained in frame with V and J, and every other rearrangement counted as non-productive. CDR3 was defined according to IMGT convention as the region running from the second conserved V-encoded cysteine to the conserved J-encoded phenylalanine. Sequences without an unambiguous match to a single V gene segment were excluded from the earlier analysis of 500 to 700 of the donors. In an earlier analysis of 587 of the donors, V segments were called functional above 56.7% productive rearrangements and were called segregating when the between-donor standard deviation exceeded 5%. A statistical classification framework was developed to diagnose cytomegalovirus status using the catalog of TCR beta chain sequences. A later analysis assigned V and J genes by comparing TCR nucleotide sequences with IMGT/GENE-DB human TR gene sequences. A later analysis assigned CDR3 sequences and most-parsimonious VDJ recombination scenarios with the TCRdist pipeline. In a later analysis, every TCR beta chain was defined by the combination of its CDR3 amino acid sequence and its V-gene family, and reads without a unique V-gene family were dropped. To address suspected cross-contamination and a sequencing artifact, a later analysis removed 450 to 700 highly shared, low-generation-probability nucleotide sequences. A later analysis calculated a clonal expansion index for each public chain from normalized within-repertoire ranks of inferred template counts. In a later analysis, generation probabilities were computed with a VDJ recombination model fitted to out-of-frame rearrangements, and the resulting probabilities were checked against IGoR. A later analysis scored TCR-TCR, TCR-HLA and TCR-CMV co-occurrence with hypergeometric tests, applying a repertoire-size bias correction to TCR pairs. False discovery rates were estimated in a later analysis by permuting HLA or CMV assignments 20 times. In a later analysis, co-occurring TCRs were grouped with DBSCAN, and TCRdist sequence similarity was added when clustering was performed within HLA-allele-positive subsets. Repertoires with fewer than 30,000 or more than 120,000 public chains, plus five repertoires with anomalous nucleotide sharing, were excluded from co-occurrence clustering. Held by TCRdb, this immuneACCESS table contains in-frame sequences only and omits some clones. Under half of the omission traces to an unresolved V gene where checked; the cause of the rest is unknown. For V, J and clone size, that table is used; D and trimming come from the DNA. The sample data list some 220,000 clones, and approximately 90% of these were observed just once. About 1% of the sample is taken by the ten largest.

A word on this clone: No cognate antigen has been identified for it. No much larger clone exists at a distance of one base, and base qualities are not known.

The cohort consisted of hundreds of healthy bone marrow donors. All cohort members were sampled while nominally healthy, although unrecorded immune exposures were likely present. The donor was CMV seronegative and was included in the group of a few hundred seronegative cohort members. A peripheral blood sample was provided by each donor, and peripheral blood mononuclear cells were used for TCR beta sequencing. The Qiagen DNeasy Blood Extraction Kit was used to extract genomic DNA from the blood cell samples. Paper-wide results and their limitations: The study listed approximately 150 TCR beta chains as associated with cytomegalovirus. Correlated functional status among segregating V segments might be attributable to linkage disequilibrium, but an unknown experimental factor could not be ruled out. A later analysis found that most CMV-associated TCR beta chains appeared HLA-restricted, with HLA associations seemingly driven largely by CMV exposure. In a later genetic analysis, a missense DCLRE1C variant was associated with V-gene and J-gene trimming of TCR beta chains, and the association was replicated in an independent cohort. In a later analysis, 15,000 to 20,000 TCR beta sequences were associated with specific HLA alleles at a false discovery rate of 0.05. A further reported finding was that TCR beta sequences accurately predicted the HLA-A and HLA-B alleles for most subjects in the first cohort. A later analysis found that TCR association rates varied across HLA loci, with DRB1 alleles showing the most associated TCRs and HLA-C alleles the fewest. Assigning TCR associations to individual alleles was difficult when HLA alleles, especially DR and DQ, strongly co-occurred. It was suggested by the authors that the approach could potentially be generalized to other disease states and immunological phenotypes. A later genetic analysis reported fewer N-insertions in productive TCRs among donors in an Asian-associated ancestry cluster than the roughly 640-donor mean. While some public TCRs were present in many individuals, most TCR sequences turned up only very rarely across donors. A later analysis reported that several top co-occurrence clusters appeared linked to parvovirus B19, influenza, CMV and Epstein-Barr virus. Because HLA typing was unavailable for some donors at each locus, only the typed subset was used in association tests. The 87-base-pair reads could not distinguish some IMGT-functional V segments, including TRBV6-2 and TRBV6-3, so those segments were excluded. Only TCR beta chains were sequenced in this cohort, and the absence of alpha or paired-chain data limited detectable features. A later analysis found that HLA-associated TCR beta chains were more clonally expanded and had lower generation probabilities than equally common non-associated chains. Sequencing depth was assumed to be roughly uniform across donors in the presence/absence analyses, though that assumption may not hold. A few of the identified cytomegalovirus-associated TCR beta chains were confirmed in vitro to be specific for cytomegalovirus antigens. In an earlier analysis of under 600 of the donors, most TCR beta V segments were observed in productive rearrangements about 90% or about 30% of the time, broadly matching IMGT annotations. A cluster of highly shared sequence variants was judged likely to be a technical artifact of the sequencing pipeline. In both the original and validation cohorts, the classifier was reported to diagnose cytomegalovirus status with high specificity and sensitivity. Because counts were too low, roughly 16 rarely observed V segments, including chromosome 9 orphons, were left out of the earlier analysis of roughly 600 of the donors. CMV serostatus was the only immune exposure information available for the cohort.

The origin of this receptor is a woman aged 18-35 years in good health and CMV-seronegative. Rearrangement joined TRBV9 to TRBJ1-3; TRBD1 aligns with 7 central bases. The sequenced sample was PBMCs. The DNA sequence reads TGTGCCAGCAGCCCCCGGACAGGAACTGGAAACACCATATATTTT. The resulting protein is CASSPRTGTGNTIYF.